These 25 T cell receptor beta chains came from one sample sequenced in a study of regulatory T cells in long-lasting Graves disease. According to the study, TCR beta libraries were built with iRepertoire HTBI primers and CDR3-region Arm-PCR. TCRdb used MiXCR to reprocess the multiplex PCR reads, holding one entry per CDR3 protein. Of a few hundred thousand distinct CDR3 sequences in the sample, around 20% were seen once. Time point specified: persistent/refractory GD, antithyroid drugs over 5 years with positive TRAb. The TCR library used RNA extracted from PBMCs. Specimen: peripheral blood mononuclear cells (PBMCs), collected when the disease was refractory, from a patient treated with antithyroid drugs. These receptors originate from a female donor with Graves disease.

This clonotype turned up a few times. The chain couples TRBV28 to TRBJ1-1, with a weak D call TRBD1 (5 bases). Germline CDR1 reads MDHEN; CDR2 reads SYDVKM. This CDR3 spans 13 amino acids. Trimming removed 7 bases from V and 2 bases from J, with 11 bases in between. The CDR3 sequence: CASKTTENTEAFF. In DNA, the CDR3 is TGTGCCAGCAAAACGACAGAAAACACTGAAGCTTTCTTT.

This clonotype was counted once. This chain links TRBV29-1 with TRBJ2-2; TRBD2 aligns across 11 bases. This CDR3 has 15 residues. V lost 7 bases and J lost 4; bases outside the gene matches: 8. Germline V gives CDR1 SQVTM, CDR2 ANQGSEA. The CDR3 DNA sequence: TGCAGCGGTACTAGCGGGAGCTGGAGCACCGGGGAGCTGTTTTTT. It is translated as CSGTSGSWSTGELFF.

This rearrangement joins TRBV7-9 to TRBJ1-3, with D uncertain. Per germline, CDR1 SEHNR and CDR2 FQNEAQ (reference sequence). The CDR3 spans 13 residues. V lost 4 bases to trimming and J lost 4 bases, with 8 bases between them. The CDR3 nucleotides read TGTGCCAGCAGCTACACCGGCGGAAACACCATATATTTT. This translates into CASSYTGGNTIYF.

As regards this clonotype: A junction end diverges from the germline sequence, so it may reflect a read error. The chain links TRBV28 to TRBJ1-4; TRBD1 matches at 7 bases. The CDR3 sequence is 15 residues long. The germline V gene has CDR1 MDHEN and CDR2 SYDVKM. CDR3 in amino acids: CASSSPGTANEELFF. DNA for the CDR3: TGTGCCAGCAGCTCCCCCGGGACAGCAAATGAAGAACTGTTTTTT. The whole variable domain, filled in from reference TRBV28 and TRBJ1-4, reads DVKVTQSSRYLVKRTGEKVFLECVQDMDHENMFWYRQDPGLGLRLIYFSYDVKMKEKGDIPEGYSVSREKKERFSLILESASTNQTSMYLCASSSPGTANEELFFGSGTQLSVL.

This clonotype came up a few times. The chain recombines TRBV20-1 with TRBJ1-4; 7 nucleotides line up with TRBD1. This CDR3 is built from 14 residues. The germline gives CDR1 DFQATT, CDR2 SNEGSKA (reference sequence). The V segment lost 5 bases and the J segment 6 bases; nucleotides outside the gene matches: 9. The CDR3 is CSAAGGRGDEKLFF. The CDR3, as DNA: TGCAGTGCTGCAGGGGGGAGGGGAGATGAAAAACTGTTTTTT.

The chain has TRBV6-4 and TRBJ1-6; 8 positions agree with TRBD1. The CDR3 spans 15 residues. V lost 6 bases and J lost 7; bases outside the gene matches: 8. Looked up from germline, CDR1 is MRHNA and CDR2 is SNTAGT. The CDR3 DNA reads TGTGCCAGCAGCGTAACCTCAGGGGGCAATTCACCCCTCCACTTT. Translation gives CASSVTSGGNSPLHF.

Many counts were recorded for this clonotype. This chain joins TRBV6-1 and TRBJ2-2, with D possibly matching TRBD1 (6 bases). Trimming left V 2 bases short and J 1 base short, with 14 bases between. This CDR3 has 17 residues. The germline gives CDR1 MNHNS, CDR2 SASEGT. In DNA form, the CDR3 reads TGTGCCAGCAGTGAATGGGGGACACACCAGAACACCGGGGAGCTGTTTTTT. Residues: CASSEWGTHQNTGELFF.

This clonotype appeared many times. V is TRBV2 and J is TRBJ1-3; D is uncertain. The V gene lost 7 bases and the J gene lost 6 bases, with 7 bases spanning the gap. Germline V lookup: CDR1 SNHLY, CDR2 FYNNEI. The CDR3 totals 11 residues. The DNA for the CDR3 is TGTGCCAGCACTCTTTTAAACACCATATATTTT. Translated: CASTLLNTIYF.

A remark on this clonotype: One end of the junction does not line up with germline, which may come from a read error. The rearrangement links TRBV15 to TRBJ2-2; perhaps TRBD2 as D (5 bases). This CDR3 comprises 11 residues. Germline assignment: CDR1 LNHNV and CDR2 YYDKDF (reference sequence). CDR3 in DNA: TGTGCCATCAGCAGCCGGGGAGAGCTGTTTTTT. Translating it yields CAISSRGELFF.

The rearrangement links TRBV20-1 to TRBJ1-1; D is possibly TRBD1 (5 bases). CDR1 and CDR2 (germline): DFQATT, SNEGSKA (reference sequence). V was cut by 7 bases and J by 10 bases, with 13 bases left in between. This CDR3 contains 10 residues. The CDR3 DNA reads as TGCAGTGTAGGACAAGCGGTAGCTTTCTTT. Protein product: CSVGQAVAFF.

This clonotype was found many times. V gene TRBV20-1 combines with J gene TRBJ1-1, with D maybe TRBD1 (6 bases). Trimming removed 6 bases from V and 3 bases from J, with 11 bases in between. Germline CDR1 and CDR2: DFQATT and SNEGSKA (reference sequence). This CDR3 spans 12 amino acids. The CDR3 region is CSAPQGYTEAFF. DNA of the CDR3: TGCAGTGCCCCACAGGGTTACACTGAAGCTTTCTTT.

Comments on this clonotype: The junction departs from germline at one end; a sequencing error may be responsible. The chain carries TRBV5-1 and TRBJ2-7; D may be TRBD2 (6 bases). The germline V gene has CDR1 SGHRS and CDR2 YFSETQ. The CDR3 has 16 residues. The CDR3 bases are TGCGTCAGCAGCTCCGGGAGAGGGAGAATATCCTACGAGCAGTACTTC. It translates to CVSSSGRGRISYEQYF.

The CDR3 reads CSVEEWVRDAYGYTF. The CDR3 DNA follows: TGCAGCGTTGAAGAGTGGGTCCGGGACGCCTATGGCTACACCTTC. The chain carries TRBV29-1 and TRBJ1-2; D is possibly TRBD1 (5 bases). The CDR3 consists of 15 residues. Trimming took off 0 bases at V and 4 bases at J, with 15 bases between the two ends. Per germline, CDR1 SQVTM and CDR2 ANQGSEA.

At least ten counts were recorded for this clonotype. The chain couples TRBV20-1 to TRBJ2-4; the match to TRBD2 covers 9 bases. J was trimmed by 6 bases and V by 2 bases; bases with no gene match: 11. The germline gives CDR1 DFQATT, CDR2 SNEGSKA (reference sequence). The CDR3 spans 16 residues. The CDR3 region has the DNA TGCAGTGCTAGAAGCATTAGTAGCGGGAGTCCAAACATTCAGTACTTC. It specifies CSARSISSGSPNIQYF.

The chain joins TRBV30 to TRBJ1-4; no clear D gene. The CDR3 runs 14 residues. Looked up from germline, CDR1 is GTSNPN and CDR2 is SVGIG (reference sequence). Trimming stripped 0 bases from V and 8 bases from J, with 13 bases between. Here the CDR3 reads CAWSVGSGLEKLFF. The CDR3 bases are TGTGCCTGGAGTGTAGGGTCAGGTTTGGAAAAACTGTTTTTT.

The chain employs TRBV15 and TRBJ2-5; possible D gene TRBD1, 5 bases. Germline-derived CDR1 and CDR2 are LNHNV and YYDKDF (reference sequence). The V end was cut by 1 base, the J end by 1 base, with 10 bases between. The CDR3 totals 15 residues. CDR3 region: CATSRATTVQETQYF. The DNA of the CDR3 is TGTGCCACCAGCAGAGCTACGACAGTCCAAGAGACCCAGTACTTC. Full variable domain (rest looked up from reference TRBV15 and TRBJ2-5): DAMVIQNPRYQVTQFGKPVTLSCSQTLNHNVMYWYQQKSSQAPKLLFHYYDKDFNNEADTPDNFQSRRPNTSFCFLDIRSPGLGDTAMYLCATSRATTVQETQYFGPGTRLLVL.

In this sample, this clonotype turned up many times. The chain combines TRBV7-2 with TRBJ2-7; 7 bases fit TRBD2. Germline V CDR1 and CDR2: SGHTA, FQGNSA. This CDR3 is 15 amino acids long. J gave up 3 bases and V 5 bases, and 10 bases lay outside the gene matches. The CDR3 DNA reads TGTGCCAGCAGCCCATCCGGCGGGAGACACTACGAGCAGTACTTC. Amino acids: CASSPSGGRHYEQYF.

This clonotype has a handful of counts. This chain uses TRBV30 with TRBJ1-1; no clear D gene. Per germline, CDR1 GTSNPN and CDR2 SVGIG (reference sequence). Trimming took off 2 bases at V and 1 base at J, with 11 bases between the two ends. This CDR3 spans 14 amino acids. In nucleotides, the CDR3 is TGTGCCTGGAGTACGGTCGTCGGGAACACTGAAGCTTTCTTT. Encoded protein: CAWSTVVGNTEAFF.

Of note for this clonotype: The junction does not match germline at one end; this may be a read error. The rearrangement uses TRBV12-3 or TRBV12-4 and TRBJ2-7, with a possible D match to TRBD2 (5 bases). The CDR3 is made up of 13 amino acids. The CDR3 nucleotides are TGTGCCGGCAGTTTATCAGGACTGTACGAGCAGTACTTC. Its protein product is CAGSLSGLYEQYF.

The V gene is TRBV6-1, the J gene TRBJ2-2; 7 nucleotides agree with TRBD2. The CDR3 is 16 amino acids. From germline, CDR1 is MNHNS and CDR2 SASEGT. Trimming removed 6 bases from V and 7 bases from J; junction bases left unmatched: 14. The CDR3 DNA sequence: TGTGCCAGCAGAAGACTGACTAGCCCCGCCGTCGGGGAGCTGTTTTTT. Translating gives CASRRLTSPAVGELFF.

The V gene is TRBV4-1, the J gene TRBJ1-4; D may be TRBD1 (5 bases). The germline V and J ends were trimmed by 5 bases and 6 bases, with 13 bases remaining between them. CDR3 size: 14 residues. Germline loops: CDR1 MGHRA, CDR2 YSYEKL. Here the CDR3 reads CASSVAQVDEKLFF. CDR3 nucleotide sequence: TGCGCCAGCAGCGTTGCACAGGTCGATGAAAAACTGTTTTTT.

This clonotype was counted between two and nine times. The chain links TRBV18 to TRBJ1-4; no firm D call. Trimming cost V 3 bases and J 8 bases, with 19 bases left between them. This CDR3 is 16 amino acids long. The germline gives CDR1 KGHSH, CDR2 LQKENI. The CDR3 bases are TGTGCCAGCTCACCTAGGCAGGAGGTATCCTACGAAAAACTGTTTTTT. Its protein product is CASSPRQEVSYEKLFF.

V gene TRBV3-1 combines with J gene TRBJ2-7; TRBD2 matches 13 bases. The germline CDR1 and CDR2 sequences are LGHDT and YNNKEL (reference sequence). The trim removed 0 bases at V and 0 bases at J, leaving 5 bases unmatched. The CDR3 has 18 residues. In DNA form, the CDR3 reads TGTGCCAGCAGCCAAGAGGGACTAGCGGGGAAAAGCTCCTACGAGCAGTACTTC. Protein product: CASSQEGLAGKSSYEQYF.

This clonotype has a handful of counts. V gene TRBV5-1 combines with J gene TRBJ1-3, with TRBD1 matching over 10 bases. V shed 3 bases, J shed 4 bases, and the junction held 4 bases outside the gene matches. This CDR3 comprises 15 residues. Germline CDR1 is SGHRS and CDR2 is YFSETQ. For the CDR3, the DNA is TGCGCCAGCAGCTCCGGGACAGGGGCCGGAAACACCATATATTTT. Its protein is CASSSGTGAGNTIYF.

This clonotype was detected ten times or more. The genes are TRBV6-1 and TRBJ2-3, with 8 nucleotides matching TRBD1. The germline V gene has CDR1 MNHNS and CDR2 SASEGT. J was trimmed by 7 bases and V by 2 bases; bases with no gene match: 8. The CDR3 sequence is 15 residues long. The CDR3, as DNA: TGTGCCAGCAGTGAACTGACAGGGGCTCCGAATACGCAGTATTTT. Translation: CASSELTGAPNTQYF.